The 18 T cell receptor beta chains listed next were all sequenced from one sample in a study of T cell repertoires in cytomegalovirus infection. One entry per CDR3 protein results from TCRdb running MiXCR on the reads. The sample holds nearly 650,000 distinct CDR3 sequences, 20% to 25% seen once. The sequencing sample was made of CD8+ T cells from PBMCs. These receptors were obtained from a human donor in good health (CMV status not recorded). Some clones in this sample may be carry-over from other donors' samples.

The chain recombines TRBV6-5 with TRBJ1-1, with TRBD1 identical over 7 bases. V lost 6 bases, J lost 0 bases, and 4 bases stayed unmatched. The germline CDR1 and CDR2 sequences are MNHEY and SVGAGI. The CDR3 is 14 residues long. CDR3: CASRQGPLNTEAFF. DNA for the CDR3: TGTGCCAGCAGACAGGGGCCCCTGAACACTGAAGCTTTCTTT.

This clonotype has more than one count but fewer than ten. The rearrangement uses TRBV6-2 or TRBV6-3 and TRBJ2-5; D gene unclear. Germline values: CDR1 MNHEY, CDR2 SVGEGT. This CDR3 has 12 residues. V shed 3 bases and J shed 7 bases, with 9 bases lying between them. The CDR3 DNA sequence: TGTGCCAGCAGTTATCCTCTCAGGACCCAGTACTTC. It is translated as CASSYPLRTQYF.

The sample holds many counts of this clonotype. This rearrangement joins TRBV10-3 to TRBJ2-1; 8 bases are shared with TRBD2. The trim removed 0 bases at V and 3 bases at J, leaving 4 bases unmatched. Germline V gene lookup returns CDR1 ENHRY and CDR2 SYGVKD. The CDR3 spans 16 residues. In DNA form, the CDR3 reads TGTGCCATCAGTGAGTCGGTAGCGGGGCTCTACAATGAGCAGTTCTTC. Protein product: CAISESVAGLYNEQFF.

This clonotype was seen only a few times. The V gene is TRBV13, the J gene TRBJ2-7; 8 bases fit TRBD1. The ends lost 0 bases at V and 3 bases at J; junction bases unmatched: 4. There are 15 residues in the CDR3. The germline CDR1 and CDR2 sequences are PRHDT and FYEKMQ (reference sequence). DNA of the CDR3: TGTGCCAGCAGCTTAGGGGACAGGGAGGTCTACGAGCAGTACTTC. Its translation: CASSLGDREVYEQYF.

This clonotype has just a few counts. The chain carries TRBV10-2 and TRBJ2-2, with 13 bases aligning to TRBD2. Trimming took 3 bases from V and 6 from J; bases not matched to a gene: 7. Germline V lookup: CDR1 WSHSY, CDR2 SAAADI. CDR3 length equals 17 residues. CDR3 amino acids: CASSDPLAGGQSGELFF. In DNA form, the CDR3 reads TGCGCCAGCAGTGACCCACTAGCGGGGGGGCAATCCGGGGAGCTGTTTTTT.

The gene calls are TRBV18 and TRBJ1-4, with TRBD1 identical over 7 bases. V was clipped by 2 bases and J by 8 bases; unmatched bases: 8. CDR1 KGHSH and CDR2 LQKENI come from the germline V gene. This CDR3 region has 15 residues. The CDR3 DNA is TGTGCCAGCTCACCAGAACAGGGGTTGGCGGAAAAACTGTTTTTT. It encodes CASSPEQGLAEKLFF. The full variable domain, in which reference TRBV18 and TRBJ1-4 provide the parts outside the CDR3, is NAGVMQNPRHLVRRRGQEARLRCSPMKGHSHVYWYRQLPEEGLKFMVYLQKENIIDESGMPKERFSAEFPKEGPSILRIQQVVRGDSAAYFCASSPEQGLAEKLFFGSGTQLSVL.

The chain links TRBV5-1 to TRBJ2-2, with TRBD2 identical over 8 bases. This CDR3 is built from 17 residues. From germline, CDR1 is SGHRS and CDR2 YFSETQ. The V gene end was trimmed by 4 bases and the J gene end by 0 bases; junction bases not matched to a gene: 8. The CDR3 here is CASSPGGGTANTGELFF. The CDR3, as DNA: TGCGCCAGCAGCCCTGGCGGGGGGACTGCGAACACCGGGGAGCTGTTTTTT.

The sample holds a few counts of this clonotype. The chain has TRBV6-1 and TRBJ2-3, with D hard to call. Germline CDR1 and CDR2: MNHNS and SASEGT. The CDR3 extends over 13 amino acids. The V end lost 1 base, the J end lost 5 bases, and 7 bases lay between the germline ends. The CDR3 DNA reads TGTGCCAGCAGTGAAGGTCAGCAAGATACGCAGTATTTT. Encoded protein: CASSEGQQDTQYF.

In this sample, this clonotype turned up a few times. The chain uses TRBV19 and TRBJ2-7, with D unresolved. V dropped 3 bases and J dropped 3 bases, with 9 bases sitting between them. Germline CDR1 is LNHDA and CDR2 is SQIVND (reference sequence). The CDR3 loop spans 13 amino acids. DNA for the CDR3: TGTGCCAGTAGTATTCGGAAGGACTACGAGCAGTACTTC. Its translation is CASSIRKDYEQYF.

This clonotype showed up just once. This may be a read error, as it is one base from a much larger clone. V is TRBV7-8 and J is TRBJ2-7, with unresolved D. Germline-derived CDR1 and CDR2 are SGHVS and FQNEAQ. The CDR3 spans 14 residues. V shed 8 bases and J shed 1 base, with 15 bases lying between them. CDR3 coding DNA: TGTGCCAGCGGCCACGACAAGCTTTCCTACGAGCAGTACGTC. It yields the protein CASGHDKLSYEQYV.

This clonotype occurred many times. The rearrangement uses TRBV11-2 and TRBJ2-7, with 10 nucleotides matching TRBD1. J lost 4 bases, V lost 5 bases, and 8 bases had no gene match. The germline V gene encodes CDR1 SGHAT and CDR2 FQNNGV. CDR3 length: 15 amino acids. The CDR3 coding sequence is TGTGCCAGCAGCCCTCGGGACAGGGGAATGTACGAGCAGTACTTC. It yields the protein CASSPRDRGMYEQYF.

The chain links TRBV12-3 or TRBV12-4 to TRBJ2-4; TRBD1 agrees at 10 bases. V lost 6 bases and J lost 10; bases outside the gene matches: 9. The CDR3 sequence is 14 residues long. The CDR3 DNA reads TGTGCCAGCAGCCGCACCGGGACAGGGGAAATTCAGTACTTC. This sequence encodes CASSRTGTGEIQYF.

This clonotype has only a few counts. V usage is TRBV4-2 and J usage is TRBJ2-2; D uncertain. Trimming cost V 4 bases and J 7 bases, with 10 bases left between them. The CDR3 has 13 amino acids. Germline V lookup: CDR1 LGHNA, CDR2 YNFKEQ. Here the CDR3 reads CASSPRVGGELFF. CDR3 nucleotides: TGTGCCAGCAGCCCGCGAGTTGGCGGGGAGCTGTTTTTT.

This clonotype has more than one count but fewer than ten. The chain is built from TRBV14 and TRBJ2-1, with D tentatively TRBD1 (6 bases). The V gene lost 0 bases and the J gene lost 4 bases, with 16 bases spanning the gap. This CDR3 is built from 17 residues. Germline loops: CDR1 SGHDN, CDR2 FVKESK. CDR3 sequence (DNA): TGTGCCAGCAGCCAAGACCAGTGGACAGCTGGTTACAATGAGCAGTTCTTC. This encodes CASSQDQWTAGYNEQFF.

This clonotype appeared a few times. The V gene is TRBV29-1, the J gene TRBJ1-2, with 9 bases lining up with TRBD1. CDR3 size: 15 residues. The germline V gene encodes CDR1 SQVTM and CDR2 ANQGSEA. Trimming cost V 3 bases and J 1 base; bases outside gene matches: 6. The CDR3 region has the DNA TGCAGCGTTGACTCCGGGACAGGGTTTAACTATGGCTACACCTTC. This codes for CSVDSGTGFNYGYTF. Based on the CDR3 plus reference TRBV29-1 and TRBJ1-2, the full variable domain is SAVISQKPSRDICQRGTSLTIQCQVDSQVTMMFWYRQQPGQSLTLIATANQGSEATYESGFVIDKFPISRPNLTFSTLTVSNMSPEDSSIYLCSVDSGTGFNYGYTFGSGTRLTVV.

The chain recombines TRBV2 with TRBJ1-1; D may be TRBD1 (6 bases). In germline, CDR1 is SNHLY, CDR2 FYNNEI. With 5 bases removed from V and 5 bases from J, the gap between germline ends came to 15 bases. The CDR3 is 14 amino acids. CDR3 sequence reads: CASSMVRGQTEAFF. The CDR3 DNA reads as TGTGCCAGCAGTATGGTACGGGGGCAAACTGAAGCTTTCTTT. Full variable domain (outside the CDR3, taken from reference TRBV2 and TRBJ1-1): EPEVTQTPSHQVTQMGQEVILRCVPISNHLYFYWYRQILGQKVEFLVSFYNNEISEKSEIFDDQFSVERPDGSNFTLKIRSTKLEDSAMYFCASSMVRGQTEAFFGQGTRLTVV.

The J gene is TRBJ1-5, the V gene TRBV7-8, with D hard to call. This CDR3 is built from 16 residues. CDR1 is SGHVS, CDR2 FQNEAQ, per germline. V lost 4 bases and J lost 4, with 17 bases in between. CDR3 sequence: CASSSAVTASNQPQHF. CDR3 sequence (DNA): TGTGCCAGCAGCTCGGCGGTAACAGCCTCTAATCAGCCCCAGCATTTT.

The V gene is TRBV20-1, the J gene TRBJ2-1; TRBD1 or TRBD2 may be the D gene (5 bases each). Trimming took off 3 bases at V and 5 bases at J, with 20 bases between the two ends. Germline-derived CDR1 and CDR2 are DFQATT and SNEGSKA (reference sequence). This CDR3 has 16 residues. The CDR3 here is CSASSSIRDGDNEQFF. The DNA of the CDR3 is TGCAGTGCTAGTTCTTCGATACGGGACGGGGACAATGAGCAGTTCTTC.